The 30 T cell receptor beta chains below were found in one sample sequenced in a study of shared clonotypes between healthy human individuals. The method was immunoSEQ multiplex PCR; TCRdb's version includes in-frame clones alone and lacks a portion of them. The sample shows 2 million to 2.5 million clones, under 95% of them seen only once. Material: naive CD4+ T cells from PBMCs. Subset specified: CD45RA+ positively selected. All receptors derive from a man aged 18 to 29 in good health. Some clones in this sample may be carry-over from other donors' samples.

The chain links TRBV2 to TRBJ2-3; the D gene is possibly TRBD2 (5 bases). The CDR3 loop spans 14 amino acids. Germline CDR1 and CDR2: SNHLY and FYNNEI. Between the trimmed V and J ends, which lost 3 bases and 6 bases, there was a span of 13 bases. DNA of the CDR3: TGTGCCAGCAGTGAGTCTTTGGGCGGGGATACGCAGTATTTT. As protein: CASSESLGGDTQYF.

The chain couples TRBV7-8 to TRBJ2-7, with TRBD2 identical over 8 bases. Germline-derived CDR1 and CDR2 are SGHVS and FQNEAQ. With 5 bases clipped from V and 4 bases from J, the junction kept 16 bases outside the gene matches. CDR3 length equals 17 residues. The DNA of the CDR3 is TGTGCCAGCAGCGGGATAGCGGTACTAGCGGCCAATTACGAGCAGTACTTC. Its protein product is CASSGIAVLAANYEQYF. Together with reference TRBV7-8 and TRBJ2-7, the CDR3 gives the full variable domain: GAGVSQSPRYKVAKRGQDVALRCDPISGHVSLFWYQQALGQGPEFLTYFQNEAQLDKSGLPSDRFFAERPEGSVSTLKIQRTQQEDSAVYLCASSGIAVLAANYEQYFGPGTRLTVT.

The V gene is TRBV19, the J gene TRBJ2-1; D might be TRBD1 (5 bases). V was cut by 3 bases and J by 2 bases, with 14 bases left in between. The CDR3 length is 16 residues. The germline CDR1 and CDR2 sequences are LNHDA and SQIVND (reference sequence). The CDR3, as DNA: TGTGCCAGTAGTATCACGTCAGGGCCCCCCTACAATGAGCAGTTCTTC. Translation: CASSITSGPPYNEQFF.

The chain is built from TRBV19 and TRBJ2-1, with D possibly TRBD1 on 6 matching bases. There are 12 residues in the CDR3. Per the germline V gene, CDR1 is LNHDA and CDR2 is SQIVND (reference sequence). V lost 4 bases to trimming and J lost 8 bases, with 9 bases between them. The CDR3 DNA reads TGTGCCAGTAGTACCTGGACAGATGAGCAGTTCTTC. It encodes CASSTWTDEQFF.

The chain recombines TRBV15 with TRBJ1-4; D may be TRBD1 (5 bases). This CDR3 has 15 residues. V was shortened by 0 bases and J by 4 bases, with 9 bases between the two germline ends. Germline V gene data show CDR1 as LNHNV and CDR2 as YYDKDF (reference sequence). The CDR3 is CATSRDNQGNEKLFF. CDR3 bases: TGTGCCACCAGCAGAGATAACCAGGGTAATGAAAAACTGTTTTTT.

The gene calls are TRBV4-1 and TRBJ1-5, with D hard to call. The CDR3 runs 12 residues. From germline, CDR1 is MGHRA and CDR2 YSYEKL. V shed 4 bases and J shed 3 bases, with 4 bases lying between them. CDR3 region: CASSPPNQPQHF. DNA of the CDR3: TGCGCCAGCAGCCCCCCCAATCAGCCCCAGCATTTT.

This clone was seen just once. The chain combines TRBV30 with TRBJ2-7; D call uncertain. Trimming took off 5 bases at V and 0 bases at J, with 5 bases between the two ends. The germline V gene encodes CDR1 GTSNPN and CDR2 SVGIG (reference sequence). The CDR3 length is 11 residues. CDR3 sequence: CAWAHSYEQYF. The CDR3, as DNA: TGTGCCTGGGCCCACTCCTACGAGCAGTACTTC.

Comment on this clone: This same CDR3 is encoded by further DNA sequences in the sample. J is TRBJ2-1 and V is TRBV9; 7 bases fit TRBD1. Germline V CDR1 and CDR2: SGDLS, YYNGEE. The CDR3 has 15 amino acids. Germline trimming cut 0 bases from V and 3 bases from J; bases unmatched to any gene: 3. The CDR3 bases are TGTGCCAGCAGCGTAGACAGGGGCGGCTACAATGAGCAGTTCTTC. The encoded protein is CASSVDRGGYNEQFF.

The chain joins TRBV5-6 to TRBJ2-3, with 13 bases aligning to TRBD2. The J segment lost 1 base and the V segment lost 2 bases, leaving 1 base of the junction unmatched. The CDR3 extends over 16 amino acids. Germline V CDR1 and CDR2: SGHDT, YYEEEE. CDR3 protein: CASSFGLAGGTDTQYF. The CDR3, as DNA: TGTGCCAGCAGCTTCGGACTAGCGGGAGGCACAGATACGCAGTATTTT.

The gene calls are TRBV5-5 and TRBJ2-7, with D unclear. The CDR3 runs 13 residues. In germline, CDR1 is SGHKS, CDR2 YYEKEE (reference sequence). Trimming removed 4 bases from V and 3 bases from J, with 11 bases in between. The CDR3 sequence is CASSPVPSYEQYF. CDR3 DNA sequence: TGTGCCAGCAGCCCCGTCCCTAGCTACGAGCAGTACTTC.

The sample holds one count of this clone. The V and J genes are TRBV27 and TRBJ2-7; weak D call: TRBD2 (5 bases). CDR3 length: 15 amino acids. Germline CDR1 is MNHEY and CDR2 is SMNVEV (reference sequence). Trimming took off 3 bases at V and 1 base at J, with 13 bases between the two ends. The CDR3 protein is CASSFPPRESYEQYF. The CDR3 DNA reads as TGTGCCAGCAGTTTCCCCCCAAGGGAGTCCTACGAGCAGTACTTC.

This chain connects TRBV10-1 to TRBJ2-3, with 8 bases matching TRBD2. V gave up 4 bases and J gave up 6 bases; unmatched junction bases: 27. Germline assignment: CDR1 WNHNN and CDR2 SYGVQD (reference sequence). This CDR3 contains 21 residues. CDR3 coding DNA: TGCGCCAGCAGTGGAACCCCACCCCTTTTTGCCCGAAGGCGGGAGGTTGATACGCAGTATTTT. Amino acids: CASSGTPPLFARRREVDTQYF.

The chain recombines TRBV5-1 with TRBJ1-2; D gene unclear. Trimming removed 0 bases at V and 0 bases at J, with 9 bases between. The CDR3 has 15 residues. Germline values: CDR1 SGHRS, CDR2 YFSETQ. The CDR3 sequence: CASSLGGSTNYGYTF. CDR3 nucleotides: TGCGCCAGCAGCTTGGGAGGGAGTACTAACTATGGCTACACCTTC. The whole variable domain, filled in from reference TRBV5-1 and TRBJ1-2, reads KAGVTQTPRYLIKTRGQQVTLSCSPISGHRSVSWYQQTPGQGLQFLFEYFSETQRNKGNFPGRFSGRQFSNSRSEMNVSTLELGDSALYLCASSLGGSTNYGYTFGSGTRLTVV.

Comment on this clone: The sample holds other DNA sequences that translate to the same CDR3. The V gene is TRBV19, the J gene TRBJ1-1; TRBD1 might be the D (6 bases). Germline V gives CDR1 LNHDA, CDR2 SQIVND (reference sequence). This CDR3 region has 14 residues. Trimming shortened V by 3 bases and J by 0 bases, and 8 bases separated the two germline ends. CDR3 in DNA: TGTGCCAGTAGTATCGGGGGCCTGAACACTGAAGCTTTCTTT. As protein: CASSIGGLNTEAFF.

In DNA, the CDR3 is TGCAGCACTCTTCCGGGACAGGGCCCCCAGTACTTC. This codes for CSTLPGQGPQYF. The genes are TRBV29-1 and TRBJ2-5; TRBD1 agrees at 9 bases. CDR1 is SQVTM, CDR2 ANQGSEA, per germline. With 8 bases clipped from V and 9 bases from J, the junction kept 10 bases outside the gene matches. The CDR3 extends over 12 amino acids.

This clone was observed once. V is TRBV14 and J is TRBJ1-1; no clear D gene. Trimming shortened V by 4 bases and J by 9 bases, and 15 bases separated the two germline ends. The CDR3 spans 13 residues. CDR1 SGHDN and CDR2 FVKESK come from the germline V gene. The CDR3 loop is CASSRQSGTQAFF. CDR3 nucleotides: TGTGCCAGCAGCCGCCAATCTGGCACACAAGCTTTCTTT.

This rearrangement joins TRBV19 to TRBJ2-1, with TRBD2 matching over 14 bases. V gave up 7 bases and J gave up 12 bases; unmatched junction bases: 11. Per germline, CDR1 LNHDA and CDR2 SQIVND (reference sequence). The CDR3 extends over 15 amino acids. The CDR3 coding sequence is TGTGCCAGTAACCAGGGGACTAGCGGGAGACGGGGGCAGTTCTTC. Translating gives CASNQGTSGRRGQFF.

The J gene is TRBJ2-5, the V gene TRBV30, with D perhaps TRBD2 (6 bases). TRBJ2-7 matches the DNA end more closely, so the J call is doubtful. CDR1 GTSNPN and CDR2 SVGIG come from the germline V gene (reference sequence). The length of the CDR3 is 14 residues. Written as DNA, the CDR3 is TGTGCCTGGGGCCGGGACTTTAGCTCCTACGAGCAGTACTTC. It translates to CAWGRDFSSYEQYF.

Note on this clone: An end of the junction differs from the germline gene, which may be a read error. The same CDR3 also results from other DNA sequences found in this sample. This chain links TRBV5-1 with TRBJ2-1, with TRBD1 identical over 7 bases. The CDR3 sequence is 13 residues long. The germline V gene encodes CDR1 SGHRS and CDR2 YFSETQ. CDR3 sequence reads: CASSLGQYNEQFF. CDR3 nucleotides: TGCGCCAGCAGTTTGGGACAGTACAATGAGCAGTTCTTC.

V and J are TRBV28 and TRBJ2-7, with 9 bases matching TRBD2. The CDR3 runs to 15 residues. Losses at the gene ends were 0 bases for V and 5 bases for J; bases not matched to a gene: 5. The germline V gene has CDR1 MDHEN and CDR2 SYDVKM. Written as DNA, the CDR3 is TGTGCCAGCAGTTTATGGGCTAGCGGGAAAGACGAGCAGTACTTC. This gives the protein CASSLWASGKDEQYF.

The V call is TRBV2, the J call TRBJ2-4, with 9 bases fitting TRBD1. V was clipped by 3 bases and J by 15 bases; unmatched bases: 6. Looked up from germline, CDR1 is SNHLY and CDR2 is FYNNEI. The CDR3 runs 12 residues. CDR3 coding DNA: TGTGCCAGCAGTGAGGGTAGGGGACAGGGGTACTTC. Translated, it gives CASSEGRGQGYF.

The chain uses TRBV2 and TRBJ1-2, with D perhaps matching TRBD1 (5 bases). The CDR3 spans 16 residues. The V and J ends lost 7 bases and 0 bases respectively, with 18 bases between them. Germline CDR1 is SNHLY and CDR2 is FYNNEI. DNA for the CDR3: TGTGCCAGCACCTTGACAGCACCACGTTCTAACTATGGCTACACCTTC. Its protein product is CASTLTAPRSNYGYTF.

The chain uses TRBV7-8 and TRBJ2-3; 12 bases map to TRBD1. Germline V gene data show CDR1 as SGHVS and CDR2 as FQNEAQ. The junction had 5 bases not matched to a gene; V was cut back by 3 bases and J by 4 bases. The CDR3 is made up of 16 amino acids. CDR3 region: CASSFMGQGAADTQYF. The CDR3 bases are TGTGCCAGCAGCTTCATGGGACAGGGGGCCGCAGATACGCAGTATTTT.

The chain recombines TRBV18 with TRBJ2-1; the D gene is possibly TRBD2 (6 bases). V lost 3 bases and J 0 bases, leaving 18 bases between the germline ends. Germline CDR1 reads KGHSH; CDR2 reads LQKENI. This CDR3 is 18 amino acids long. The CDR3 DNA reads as TGTGCCAGCTCACCTTTCTATGGTAGCGGAAGCTCCTACAATGAGCAGTTCTTC. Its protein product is CASSPFYGSGSSYNEQFF.

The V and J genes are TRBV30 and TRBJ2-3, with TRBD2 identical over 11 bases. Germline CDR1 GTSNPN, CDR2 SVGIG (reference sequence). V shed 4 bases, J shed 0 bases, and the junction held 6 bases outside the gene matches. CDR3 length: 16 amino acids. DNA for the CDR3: TGTGCCTGGATGGGACTAGCGGACCCTAGCACAGATACGCAGTATTTT. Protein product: CAWMGLADPSTDTQYF.

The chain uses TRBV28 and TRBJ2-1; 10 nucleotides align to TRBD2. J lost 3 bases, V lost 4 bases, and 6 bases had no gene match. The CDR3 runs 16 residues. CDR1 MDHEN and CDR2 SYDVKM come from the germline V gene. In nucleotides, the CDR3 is TGTGCCAGCAGTTCTTCTAGCGGGAGTAACTACAATGAGCAGTTCTTC. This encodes CASSSSSGSNYNEQFF.

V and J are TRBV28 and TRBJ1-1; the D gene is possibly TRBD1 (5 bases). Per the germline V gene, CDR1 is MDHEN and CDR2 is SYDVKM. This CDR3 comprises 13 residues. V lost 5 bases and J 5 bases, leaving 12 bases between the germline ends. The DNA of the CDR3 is TGTGCCAGCAGTCGGGGGACCTGGACTGAAGCTTTCTTT. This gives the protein CASSRGTWTEAFF.

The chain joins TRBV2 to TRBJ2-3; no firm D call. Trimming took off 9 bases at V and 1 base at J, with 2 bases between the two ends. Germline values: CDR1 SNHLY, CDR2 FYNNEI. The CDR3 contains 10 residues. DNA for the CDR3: TGTGCCAGAGGCACAGATACGCAGTATTTT. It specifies CARGTDTQYF.

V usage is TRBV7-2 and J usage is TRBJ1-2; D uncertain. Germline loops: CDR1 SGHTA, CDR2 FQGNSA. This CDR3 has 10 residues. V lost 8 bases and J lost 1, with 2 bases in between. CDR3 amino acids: CASGNYGYTF. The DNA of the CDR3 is TGTGCCAGCGGTAACTATGGCTACACCTTC.

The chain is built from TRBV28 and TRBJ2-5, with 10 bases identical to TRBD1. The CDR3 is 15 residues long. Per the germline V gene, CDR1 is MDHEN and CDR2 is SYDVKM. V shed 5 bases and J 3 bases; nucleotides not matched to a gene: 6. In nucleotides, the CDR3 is TGTGCCAGCAGTATCCCGGGACAGGGGAAAGAGACCCAGTACTTC. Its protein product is CASSIPGQGKETQYF.